This TCR beta chain was recovered during a study of spatial heterogeneity in lung cancer. Broader study findings: Expanded intratumoral alpha and beta TCR counts tracked tumor mutation counts. Counts for ubiquitous and regional expanded TCRs went along with ubiquitous and regional nonsynonymous mutations, respectively.

From the 5' RACE reads, TCRdb called clonotypes with MiXCR, one entry per CDR3 protein. The sample yields 2,500 or so distinct CDR3 sequences, about 11% seen once. In this sample, this clonotype turned up many times. What it binds is not known. With 1 base removed from V and 2 bases from J, the gap between germline ends came to 10 bases. The CDR3 runs to 14 residues. Germline lookup yields CDR1 DFQATT and CDR2 SNEGSKA (reference sequence). The time point: sample taken at primary tumor resection. The study sequenced unsorted whole RNA from tumor, nontumor lung or frozen PBMC. Sequenced here: lung tumor tissue, sampled at surgery. This receptor was obtained from a female donor with early-stage non-small cell lung cancer. The chain carries TRBV20-1 and TRBJ2-3, with a tentative D call TRBD2 (5 bases). In DNA, the CDR3 is TGCAGTGCTAGAGTGGCGGGTCCCACAGATACGCAGTATTTT. Protein product: CSARVAGPTDTQYF.